What follows describes a single TCR beta chain. The CDR3 consists of 14 residues. Germline loops: CDR1 SEHNR, CDR2 FQNEAQ (reference sequence). Trimming left V 2 bases short and J 4 bases short, with 9 bases between. This sample is part of a study of blood T cell repertoires in COVID-19. Sequenced by immunoSEQ multiplex PCR; TCRdb stores in-frame clones only, minus some. The sample shows approximately 250,000 clones, around 80% of them seen only once. The sequencing input was PBMCs or T cells enriched from blood (not recorded which). The genes are TRBV7-9 and TRBJ1-5; D remains unclear. The source of this sequence is a man in his forties who had recovered from COVID-19. The CDR3 is CASSLIGENQPQHF. The CDR3 bases are TGTGCCAGCAGCTTAATAGGAGAAAATCAGCCCCAGCATTTT.